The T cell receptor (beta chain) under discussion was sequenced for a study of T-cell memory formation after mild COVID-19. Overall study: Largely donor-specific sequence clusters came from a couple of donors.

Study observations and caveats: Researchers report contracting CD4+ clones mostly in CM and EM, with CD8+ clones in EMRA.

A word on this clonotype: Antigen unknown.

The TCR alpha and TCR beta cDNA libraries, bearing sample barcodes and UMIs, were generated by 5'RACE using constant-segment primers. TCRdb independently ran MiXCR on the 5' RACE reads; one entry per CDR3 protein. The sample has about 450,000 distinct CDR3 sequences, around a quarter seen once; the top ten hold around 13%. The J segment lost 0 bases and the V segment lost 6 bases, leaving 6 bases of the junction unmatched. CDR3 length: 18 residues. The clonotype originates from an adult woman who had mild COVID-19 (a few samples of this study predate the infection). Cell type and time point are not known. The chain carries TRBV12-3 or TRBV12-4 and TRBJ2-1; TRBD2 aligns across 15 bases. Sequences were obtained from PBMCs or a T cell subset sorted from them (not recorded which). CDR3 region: CASRGTSGGLSSYNEQFF. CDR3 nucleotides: TGTGCCAGCAGAGGGACTAGCGGGGGGCTGAGCTCCTACAATGAGCAGTTCTTC.